The clone carrying this T cell receptor (beta chain) has ten or more counts. The germline V gene has CDR1 SQVTM and CDR2 ANQGSEA. V lost 2 bases and J lost 14; bases outside the gene matches: 3. There are 11 residues in the CDR3. TCRdb reprocessed the 5' RACE reads via MiXCR and lists one record per CDR3 protein. The sample lists around 20,000 distinct CDR3 sequences, about 10% occurring once. As for time point: blood at routine non-recurrence follow-up after resection. Unsorted samples of tumor, nontumor lung or frozen PBMC had their whole RNA sequenced. The sample comes from a study of spatial heterogeneity in lung cancer. Across the study: Where they were available, follow-up PBMC samples were sequenced, at a median of around 24 months after resection.

The chain recombines TRBV29-1 with TRBJ2-1, with 10 bases fitting TRBD1. This sequence was found in a male donor with early-stage non-small cell lung cancer. Material: PBMCs, obtained at follow-up. Here the CDR3 reads CSVEPGTGEFF. In DNA form, the CDR3 reads TGCAGCGTTGAACCCGGGACAGGGGAGTTCTTC.